This T cell receptor beta chain was sequenced in a study of T cell repertoires in cytomegalovirus infection. In the study overall: Based on public TCR beta signatures, there were indications of CMV infection and of a matching HLA type.

TCRdb reprocessed the reads with MiXCR, giving one entry per CDR3 protein. The sample yields about 700,000 distinct CDR3 sequences, around 32% seen once. Of note for this clonotype: The antigen is unknown.

The CDR3 has 14 amino acids. In germline, CDR1 is SGHRS, CDR2 YFSETQ. Trimming removed 4 bases at V and 5 bases at J, with 15 bases between. V and J are TRBV5-1 and TRBJ2-5; tentatively, D is TRBD2 (6 bases). The sequence derives from a human donor in good health (CMV status not recorded). Some clones in this sample may be carry-over from other donors' samples. The sample was cultured PBMCs, taken from culture after CMV antigen stimulation. DNA for the CDR3: TGCGCCAGCAGCAACGGCGGGGACGCGGAGACCCAGTACTTC. Translated: CASSNGGDAETQYF.